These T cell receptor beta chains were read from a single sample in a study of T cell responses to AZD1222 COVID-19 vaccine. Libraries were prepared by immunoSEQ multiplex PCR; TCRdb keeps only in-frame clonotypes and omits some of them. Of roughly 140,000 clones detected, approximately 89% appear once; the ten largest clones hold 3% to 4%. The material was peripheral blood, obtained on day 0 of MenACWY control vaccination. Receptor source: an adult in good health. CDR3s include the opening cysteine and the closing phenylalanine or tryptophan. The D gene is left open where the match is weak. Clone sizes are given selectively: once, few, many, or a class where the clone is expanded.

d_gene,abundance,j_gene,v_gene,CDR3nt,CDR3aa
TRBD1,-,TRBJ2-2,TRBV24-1,TGTGCCACCAGTGATTTGAACAGGGGGAACACCGGGGAGCTGTTTTTT,CATSDLNRGNTGELFF
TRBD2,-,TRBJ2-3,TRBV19,TGTGCCAGTAGTATCCGAGCGGGAGGGCCCACAGATACGCAGTATTTT,CASSIRAGGPTDTQYF
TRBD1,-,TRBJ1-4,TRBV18,TGTGCCAGCTCACAGGGACAGGATGAAAAACTGTTTTTT,CASSQGQDEKLFF
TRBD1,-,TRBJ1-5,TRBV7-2,TGTGCCAGCAGCCGGACAGGGGGGAGCAATCAGCCCCAGCATTTT,CASSRTGGSNQPQHF
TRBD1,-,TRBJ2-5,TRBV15,TGTGCCACCAGCAGGCCGGGACAGGGCCAAGAGACCCAGTACTTC,CATSRPGQGQETQYF
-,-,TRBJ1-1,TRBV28,TGTGCCAGCAGTTTCCCTGGCCAGGGACCCACTGAAGCTTTCTTT,CASSFPGQGPTEAFF
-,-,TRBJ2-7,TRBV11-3,TGTGCCAGCAGCTCCGACAGCTCCTACGAGCAGTACTTC,CASSSDSSYEQYF
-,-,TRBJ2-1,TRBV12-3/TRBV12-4,TGTGCCAGCAGTTCCGCCGGGAGCCTTGAGCAGTTCTTC,CASSSAGSLEQFF
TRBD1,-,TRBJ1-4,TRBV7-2,TGTGCCAGCAGCTTAACCGGGACAGGGAGTGAAAAACTGTTTTTT,CASSLTGTGSEKLFF
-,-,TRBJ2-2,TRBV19,TGTGCCAGTAGGAAATTTGGTCGGGCGACCGGGGAGCTGTTTTTT,CASRKFGRATGELFF
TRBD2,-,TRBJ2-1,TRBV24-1,TGTGCCACCAGTGGCGGACTAGCGGGGGGCAATGAGCAGTTCTTC,CATSGGLAGGNEQFF
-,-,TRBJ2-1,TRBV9,TGTGCCAGCAGCCCCGGGAGTCCGAGCTACAATGAGCAGTTCTTC,CASSPGSPSYNEQFF
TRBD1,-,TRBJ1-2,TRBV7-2,TGTGCCAGCAGCCGGCAACAGGGGGTTGACTATGGCTACACCTTC,CASSRQQGVDYGYTF
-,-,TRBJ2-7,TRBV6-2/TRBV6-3,TGTGCCAGCAGTCCCCGGGACAAGGGGATATCCTACGAGCAGTACTTC,CASSPRDKGISYEQYF
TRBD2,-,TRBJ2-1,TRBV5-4,TGTGCCAGCAGCTTTAGCGGGGGGATTGATGAGCAGTTCTTC,CASSFSGGIDEQFF
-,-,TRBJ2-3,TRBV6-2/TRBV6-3,TGTGCCAGCAGTTACGTCGGTAGCACAGATACGCAGTATTTT,CASSYVGSTDTQYF
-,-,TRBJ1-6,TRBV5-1,TGCGCCAGCAGATTATCCCAGGGAAGTAATTCACCCCTCCACTTT,CASRLSQGSNSPLHF
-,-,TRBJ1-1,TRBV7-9,TGTGCCAGCAGCCCCTACCTTAACACTGAAGCTTTCTTT,CASSPYLNTEAFF
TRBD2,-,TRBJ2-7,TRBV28,TGTGCCAGCAGACCTAGCGGGGGGGCCTACGAGCAGTACTTC,CASRPSGGAYEQYF
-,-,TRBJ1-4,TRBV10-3,TGTGCCATCAGTGAGTCGGCAGGTTTTGGAGAAAAACTGTTTTTT,CAISESAGFGEKLFF
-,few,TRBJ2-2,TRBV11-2,TGTGCCAGCAGCTTAGTAGCTTCCACCGGGGAGCTGTTTTTT,CASSLVASTGELFF
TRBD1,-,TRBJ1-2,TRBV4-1,TGCGCCAGCAGCCAAGATTTCCCGGGACAGGTCTATGGCTACACCTTC,CASSQDFPGQVYGYTF
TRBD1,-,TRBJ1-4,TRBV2,TGTGCCAGCAGAGGGGGCCAAGGGGAAAAACTGTTTTTT,CASRGGQGEKLFF
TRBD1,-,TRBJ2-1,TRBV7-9,TGTGCCAGCAATACAGGGGGTAGGGAGAATGAGCAGTTCTTC,CASNTGGRENEQFF
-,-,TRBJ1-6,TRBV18,TGTGCCAGCTCACCTTCCGGGGTTGGCTCACCCCTCCACTTT,CASSPSGVGSPLHF
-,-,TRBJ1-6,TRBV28,TGTGCCAGCAGTTCCGGCAGGGGAAATTCACCCCTCCACTTT,CASSSGRGNSPLHF
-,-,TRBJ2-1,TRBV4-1,TGCGCCAGCAGCCGGGGCCCAGCGGGACAGAGCTCCTACAATGAGCAGTTCTTC,CASSRGPAGQSSYNEQFF
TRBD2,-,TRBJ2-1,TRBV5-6,TGTGCCAGCAGCTTGGGGCTAGCGGGAGGGCCGAGTCTCGATGAGCAGTTCTTC,CASSLGLAGGPSLDEQFF
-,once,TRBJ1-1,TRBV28,TGTGCCAGCAGTCTGTTAGACGGGGAGGGCAGGGGGAACACTGAAGCTTTCTTT,CASSLLDGEGRGNTEAFF
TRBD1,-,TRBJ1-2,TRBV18,TGTGCCAGCTCACCGGACAGGGGCTATGGCTACACCTTC,CASSPDRGYGYTF
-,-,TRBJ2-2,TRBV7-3,TGTGCCAGCAGCCTACGGACCGGGGAGCTGTTTTTT,CASSLRTGELFF
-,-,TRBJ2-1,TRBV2,TGTGCCAGCAGTGATGGAGGGACCAATGAGCAGTTCTTC,CASSDGGTNEQFF
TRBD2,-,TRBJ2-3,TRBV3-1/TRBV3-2,TGTGCCAGCAGCCAGCTACTAGCGGGAGGCACCACAGATACGCAGTATTTT,CASSQLLAGGTTDTQYF
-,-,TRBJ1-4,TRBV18,TGTGCCAGCTGCGGACAGCTGAATGAAAAACTGTTTTTT,CASCGQLNEKLFF
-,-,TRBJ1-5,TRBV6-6,TGTGCCAGCAATAGAGGGGTAGGTCAGCCCCAGCATTTT,CASNRGVGQPQHF